This T cell receptor beta chain originates from a study of OX40 agonist ivuxolimab in advanced cancers. Study as a whole: Of mixed ages from 23 to 79 and averaging about 65 years, the group was just under 85% male.

A note on this clone: Antigen unknown.

The CDR3 runs 15 residues. Trimming took 5 bases from V and 2 from J, leaving 15 bases between them. Per germline, CDR1 PRHDT and CDR2 FYEKMQ (reference sequence). Findings and limits, study-wide: At 0.1 to 3.0 mg/kg and by week 6, CD4+ and CD8+ T cells in the blood had expanded clonally. Undetermined was the antigen specificity of the expanded peripheral T cells.

Repertoires were generated with immunoSEQ multiplex PCR, while TCRdb's copy carries only in-frame clones and drops some. Here the sample spans 30,000 to 35,000 clones, approximately 89% being singletons. The chain couples TRBV13 to TRBJ1-1; TRBD1 is a possible D gene (5 bases). The sequenced sample was CD4+ or CD8+ T cells sorted from blood, obtained in a trial of the OX40 agonist ivuxolimab. The sequence came from an adult with an advanced solid tumor such as melanoma, head and neck, liver or kidney cancer. The CDR3 region has the DNA TGTGCCAGCAGCATCGGATGGGGGATAAACACTGAAGCTTTCTTT. Translation: CASSIGWGINTEAFF.